The T cell receptor beta chain under discussion was sequenced for a study of blood T cell repertoires in COVID-19. Study as a whole: Both acute and convalescent COVID-19 samples were obtained from the United States, Italy and Spain. Sources were T cells, B-cell-depleted T cells, or PBMCs; the material itself was cDNA or gDNA.

Germline loops: CDR1 SNHLY, CDR2 FYNNEI. There are 14 residues in the CDR3. V dropped 4 bases and J dropped 7; count of bases not matched to a gene: 4. Source study methods: Estimates of nucleated cell counts were drawn from the amplification of reference gene primers. Method: immunoSEQ multiplex PCR; TCRdb's copy keeps in-frame clones and lacks some. The V and J calls and clone size are taken from that table; D and trimming were inferred from the DNA. The sample yields 65,000 to 90,000 clones, under 85% seen once. The material sequenced was peripheral blood. The source of this sequence is a woman aged 80 or over with acute or convalescent COVID-19. The chain is built from TRBV2 and TRBJ1-5, with TRBD1 identical over 10 bases. The CDR3 here is CASSGTGGGQPQHF. The CDR3 nucleotides read TGTGCCAGCAGTGGGACAGGGGGGGGACAGCCCCAGCATTTT.